The clone carrying this TCR beta chain was counted only a few times. The treatment: randomized to nivolumab then ipilimumab (arm A) or the reverse (arm B). None of the patients previously received DNA-damaging chemotherapy. Live CD3+CD8+ CD19− CD56− cells were sorted from PBMCs. This sample was included in a study of sequential checkpoint blockade in melanoma. Study as a whole: Maintenance nivolumab came after either treatment sequence.

Assay used: immunoSEQ multiplex PCR; TCRdb lists only in-frame clones, some missing. Here the sample spans about 6,200 clones, 45% to 55% being singletons. The germline CDR1 and CDR2 sequences are LNHNV and YYDKDF (reference sequence). The CDR3 is 15 amino acids. Trimming took off 1 base at V and 3 bases at J, with 9 bases between the two ends. The source is a human donor with melanoma. V usage is TRBV15 and J usage is TRBJ2-2, with D possibly TRBD1 on 6 matching bases. The material was CD8+ T cells sorted from blood (inferred from file names), obtained from a patient given nivolumab and ipilimumab in sequence. The CDR3 reads CATSRATGDTGELFF. The CDR3 DNA sequence: TGTGCCACCAGCAGAGCGACAGGCGACACCGGGGAGCTGTTTTTT.